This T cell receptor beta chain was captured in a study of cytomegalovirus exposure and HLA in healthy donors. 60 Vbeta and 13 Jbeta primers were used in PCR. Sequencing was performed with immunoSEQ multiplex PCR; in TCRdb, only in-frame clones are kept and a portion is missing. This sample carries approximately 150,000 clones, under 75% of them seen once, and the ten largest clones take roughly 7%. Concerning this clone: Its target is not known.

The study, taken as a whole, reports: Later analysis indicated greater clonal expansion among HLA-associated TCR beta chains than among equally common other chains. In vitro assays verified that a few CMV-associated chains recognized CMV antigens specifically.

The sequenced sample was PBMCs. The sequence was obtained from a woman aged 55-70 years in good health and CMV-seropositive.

The CDR3 DNA reads as TGTGCCATCAGTTATCTAGCGGGAGGATACCAAGAGACCCAGTACTTC. This translates into CAISYLAGGYQETQYF. This chain links TRBV10-3 with TRBJ2-5, with 11 bases that match TRBD2. V lost 5 bases to trimming and J lost 0 bases; unmatched junction nucleotides: 5. The CDR3 length is 16 residues. Germline V CDR1 and CDR2: ENHRY, SYGVKD.